The 13 T cell receptor beta chains reported below all come from one sample, sequenced in a study of cytomegalovirus exposure and HLA in healthy donors. With 60 Vbeta and 13 Jbeta primers, the PCR was carried out. The table came from immunoSEQ multiplex PCR; TCRdb's copy has only in-frame clones and leaves some out. In the table there are roughly 150,000 clones, 60% to 75% of which are singletons. What was sequenced was PBMCs. All receptors derive from a woman aged 45-65 years in good health and CMV-seropositive.

This clone was detected only once. This chain uses TRBV10-3 with TRBJ1-2; D unresolved. Germline V gives CDR1 ENHRY, CDR2 SYGVKD. The CDR3 loop spans 12 amino acids. V was clipped by 6 bases and J by 0 bases, with 5 bases between them. The CDR3 protein is CAISGTNYGYTF. The CDR3 nucleotides read TGTGCCATCAGCGGTACTAACTATGGCTACACCTTC.

The rearrangement links TRBV2 to TRBJ2-1, with D possibly being TRBD2 (5 bases). Germline assignment: CDR1 SNHLY and CDR2 FYNNEI. The CDR3 is made up of 16 amino acids. Between the trimmed V and J ends, which lost 8 bases and 6 bases, there was a span of 23 bases. The CDR3 sequence: CASLLPGLGGFNEQFF. The DNA for the CDR3 is TGTGCCAGCCTTCTACCCGGACTTGGAGGATTCAATGAGCAGTTCTTC.

This chain links TRBV29-1 with TRBJ1-1; D is uncertain. The ends were cut back, 4 bases at V and 3 bases at J, with 9 bases in the middle. This CDR3 is 12 amino acids long. Germline loops: CDR1 SQVTM, CDR2 ANQGSEA. In DNA, the CDR3 is TGCAGCGTTGTGCAAACGGACACTGAAGCTTTCTTT. Protein product: CSVVQTDTEAFF.

The rearrangement uses TRBV6-1 and TRBJ1-6, with 12 bases that match TRBD1. CDR1 is MNHNS, CDR2 SASEGT, per germline. Trimming at V came to 4 bases and at J to 10 bases, leaving 8 bases not matched to a gene. The CDR3 has 16 amino acids. The CDR3 spells CASSARDRGQYSPLHF. As DNA, the CDR3 is TGTGCCAGCAGTGCCCGGGACAGGGGGCAATACTCACCCCTCCACTTT.

The chain combines TRBV30 with TRBJ1-1; D may be TRBD1 (5 bases). The V gene lost 0 bases and the J gene lost 0 bases, with 8 bases spanning the gap. The CDR3 contains 14 residues. Germline-derived CDR1 and CDR2 are GTSNPN and SVGIG (reference sequence). The CDR3 loop reads CAWSVWGLNTEAFF. The CDR3 bases are TGTGCCTGGAGTGTATGGGGCCTGAACACTGAAGCTTTCTTT.

The rearrangement joins TRBV2 to TRBJ2-5; TRBD2 matches 7 bases. CDR3 length: 14 residues. Germline V gene data show CDR1 as SNHLY and CDR2 as FYNNEI. V dropped 10 bases and J dropped 1; count of bases not matched to a gene: 9. The chain's CDR3 is CATSALAVQETQYF. CDR3 sequence (DNA): TGTGCCACCTCCGCTCTAGCGGTCCAAGAGACCCAGTACTTC. Full variable domain (outside the CDR3, taken from reference TRBV2 and TRBJ2-5): EPEVTQTPSHQVTQMGQEVILRCVPISNHLYFYWYRQILGQKVEFLVSFYNNEISEKSEIFDDQFSVERPDGSNFTLKIRSTKLEDSAMYFCATSALAVQETQYFGPGTRLLVL.

The chain joins TRBV6-6 to TRBJ2-5; 7 bases agree with TRBD2. The CDR3 is made up of 14 amino acids. V lost 7 bases and J lost 2; bases outside the gene matches: 7. Germline loops: CDR1 MNHNY, CDR2 SVGAGI (reference sequence). CDR3 in amino acids: CASTWDYEQETQYF. CDR3 DNA: TGTGCCAGCACCTGGGACTACGAGCAAGAGACCCAGTACTTC.

The V gene is TRBV6-6, the J gene TRBJ2-7, with 10 bases aligning to TRBD2. Germline CDR1 and CDR2: MNHNY and SVGAGI (reference sequence). Losses at the gene ends were 6 bases for V and 0 bases for J; bases not matched to a gene: 2. The CDR3 is 14 amino acids. CDR3 residues: CASRASGGSYEQYF. DNA for the CDR3: TGTGCCAGCAGGGCTAGCGGGGGCTCCTACGAGCAGTACTTC.

The rearrangement uses TRBV5-1 and TRBJ2-7, with D uncertain. The length of the CDR3 is 11 residues. CDR1 and CDR2 (germline): SGHRS, YFSETQ. V was cut by 7 bases and J by 0 bases, with 5 bases left in between. CDR3 DNA: TGCGCCAGCCACAGCTCCTACGAGCAGTACTTC. It translates to CASHSSYEQYF.

V and J are TRBV2 and TRBJ2-1; D gene unclear. The germline V gene encodes CDR1 SNHLY and CDR2 FYNNEI. The CDR3 consists of 13 residues. Trimming removed 5 bases from V and 7 bases from J, with 12 bases in between. Here the CDR3 DNA reads TGTGCCAGCAGTTTATCGACGGGTAATGAGCAGTTCTTC. Translating gives CASSLSTGNEQFF.

The rearrangement links TRBV7-3 to TRBJ1-1; no clear D. The V gene lost 4 bases and the J gene lost 0 bases, with 6 bases spanning the gap. In germline, CDR1 is SGHTA, CDR2 FQGTGA. The CDR3 consists of 13 residues. DNA for the CDR3: TGTGCCAGCAGCTCAGGTGTGAACACTGAAGCTTTCTTT. This translates into CASSSGVNTEAFF.

The chain links TRBV6-5 to TRBJ2-7; 9 positions match TRBD2. Looked up from germline, CDR1 is MNHEY and CDR2 is SVGAGI. This CDR3 has 14 residues. With V trimmed by 7 bases and J by 6 bases, 10 bases remained unmatched. CDR3 sequence (DNA): TGTGCCAGCACCTCGGGACTAGCTGCGGGCGAGCAGTACTTC. It encodes CASTSGLAAGEQYF.

This chain joins TRBV5-1 and TRBJ2-2; 7 nucleotides match TRBD1. Per germline, CDR1 SGHRS and CDR2 YFSETQ. V gave up 0 bases and J gave up 1 base; unmatched junction bases: 3. The CDR3 has 16 residues. CDR3 protein: CASSLDAGGNTGELFF. The CDR3 coding sequence is TGCGCCAGCAGCTTGGATGCAGGGGGGAACACCGGGGAGCTGTTTTTT. Full variable domain (missing parts from reference TRBV5-1 and TRBJ2-2): KAGVTQTPRYLIKTRGQQVTLSCSPISGHRSVSWYQQTPGQGLQFLFEYFSETQRNKGNFPGRFSGRQFSNSRSEMNVSTLELGDSALYLCASSLDAGGNTGELFFGEGSRLTVL.